One and the same sample provided the 14 T cell receptor beta chains below, sequenced in a study of T cell repertoires in cytomegalovirus infection. TCRdb reprocessed the reads via MiXCR and lists one record per CDR3 protein. The sample has 370,000 or so distinct CDR3 sequences, about 35% seen once. Which antigens these TCRs recognize remains unknown. Sequencing used cultured PBMCs, obtained from culture after CMV antigen stimulation. The receptors here all came from a human donor in good health (CMV status not recorded). Some clones in this sample may be carry-over from other donors' samples.

This rearrangement joins TRBV7-2 to TRBJ1-3, with 7 bases aligning to TRBD1. Trimming took 4 bases from V and 5 from J; bases not matched to a gene: 8. This CDR3 is 15 amino acids long. Germline loops: CDR1 SGHTA, CDR2 FQGNSA. The CDR3 DNA reads TGTGCCAGCAGCTCGGCGACAGGGTACCGAAACACCATATATTTT. The encoded protein is CASSSATGYRNTIYF.

The V and J genes are TRBV15 and TRBJ2-5; 11 bases map to TRBD1. Germline V gene data show CDR1 as LNHNV and CDR2 as YYDKDF (reference sequence). V dropped 0 bases and J dropped 5; count of bases not matched to a gene: 8. The CDR3 loop spans 17 amino acids. The CDR3 bases are TGTGCCACCAGCAGAGATGGGACAGGGGGAGGTTTGGAGACCCAGTACTTC. Translation: CATSRDGTGGGLETQYF.

This clonotype has only a few counts. The chain carries TRBV4-2 and TRBJ2-6; 9 bases align to TRBD1. CDR3 length: 20 amino acids. V gave up 4 bases and J gave up 3 bases; unmatched junction bases: 16. Germline lookup yields CDR1 LGHNA and CDR2 YNFKEQ. The CDR3 loop reads CASSPFERTGAIGGANVLTF. DNA for the CDR3: TGTGCCAGCAGCCCCTTCGAGAGGACAGGGGCGATTGGTGGGGCCAACGTCCTGACTTTC.

This chain connects TRBV7-9 to TRBJ2-5, with unresolved D. Germline V lookup: CDR1 SEHNR, CDR2 FQNEAQ (reference sequence). Trimming left V 5 bases short and J 9 bases short, with 19 bases between. The length of the CDR3 is 14 residues. CDR3: CASSNGPRREAQYF. CDR3 nucleotide sequence: TGTGCCAGCAGCAACGGGCCCCGCCGCGAGGCCCAGTACTTC.

This chain joins TRBV11-2 and TRBJ1-4, with 8 bases identical to TRBD1. CDR1 SGHAT and CDR2 FQNNGV come from the germline V gene. V lost 5 bases, J lost 8 bases, and 7 bases stayed unmatched. The CDR3 loop spans 14 amino acids. In nucleotides, the CDR3 is TGTGCCAGCAGCCGGGGACAGGAGGTCGAAAAACTGTTTTTT. It specifies CASSRGQEVEKLFF. The full variable domain, in which reference TRBV11-2 and TRBJ1-4 provide the parts outside the CDR3, is EAGVAQSPRYKIIEKRQSVAFWCNPISGHATLYWYQQILGQGPKLLIQFQNNGVVDDSQLPKDRFSAERLKGVDSTLKIQPAKLEDSAVYLCASSRGQEVEKLFFGSGTQLSVL.

The chain joins TRBV2 to TRBJ2-5; D not certain. CDR3 length equals 13 residues. CDR1 is SNHLY and CDR2 is FYNNEI in the germline V gene. V lost 6 bases and J 5 bases, leaving 13 bases between the germline ends. CDR3 nucleotide sequence: TGTGCCAGCAGACTCGACCCCCGGGAGACCCAGTACTTC. Translating gives CASRLDPRETQYF.

This clonotype was found many times. The genes are TRBV7-2 and TRBJ2-7; 14 nucleotides agree with TRBD2. Germline V lookup: CDR1 SGHTA, CDR2 FQGNSA. This CDR3 has 16 amino acids. Unmatched junction bases numbered 4, after V lost 4 bases and J lost 2 bases. The CDR3 loop is CASSSGLAGVTYEQYF. DNA for the CDR3: TGTGCCAGCAGCTCGGGACTAGCGGGAGTCACCTACGAGCAGTACTTC.

The gene calls are TRBV28 and TRBJ1-5, with D perhaps TRBD1 (5 bases). V lost 1 base and J 6 bases, leaving 16 bases between the germline ends. Germline V gene data show CDR1 as MDHEN and CDR2 as SYDVKM. The CDR3 totals 16 residues. CDR3 coding DNA: TGTGCCAGCAGTTTATATAGTATGGGGCCGGGTCAGCCCCAGCATTTT. Translation: CASSLYSMGPGQPQHF.

This clonotype was detected ten times or more. The CDR3 DNA reads as TGTGCCAGCAGCAAAAACCGGGACAGTATTGAAAAACTGTTTTTT. Translation gives CASSKNRDSIEKLFF. The V call is TRBV7-2, the J call TRBJ1-4; 7 nucleotides match TRBD1. This CDR3 is built from 15 residues. Germline lookup yields CDR1 SGHTA and CDR2 FQGNSA. The J segment lost 7 bases and the V segment lost 5 bases, leaving 10 bases of the junction unmatched.

The chain has TRBV7-2 and TRBJ2-7; 7 bases are a match to TRBD2. CDR3 length: 15 residues. Looked up from germline, CDR1 is SGHTA and CDR2 is FQGNSA. The V gene end was trimmed by 1 base and the J gene end by 3 bases; junction bases not matched to a gene: 6. The DNA of the CDR3 is TGTGCCAGCAGCTTAGGGGGGGGGACGGGCTACGAGCAGTACTTC. This codes for CASSLGGGTGYEQYF.

This clonotype was found many times. The rearrangement uses TRBV7-2 and TRBJ1-6; D is ambiguous. CDR1 is SGHTA, CDR2 FQGNSA, per germline. The CDR3 runs to 14 residues. Trimming pared 8 bases from V and 10 bases from J, leaving 18 bases between. The CDR3 nucleotides are TGTGCCAGCTCTACCCCGGGGAAGGAGTCACCCCTCCACTTT. The encoded protein is CASSTPGKESPLHF.

There are a few counts of this clonotype. The chain has TRBV19 and TRBJ1-1; D not certain. The CDR3 spans 15 residues. The germline CDR1 and CDR2 sequences are LNHDA and SQIVND (reference sequence). Trimming pared 1 base from V and 5 bases from J, leaving 14 bases between. The chain's CDR3 is CASSIGGRVVTEAFF. CDR3 bases: TGTGCCAGTAGTATAGGCGGACGGGTAGTTACTGAAGCTTTCTTT.

This clonotype was counted only a few times. This sequence joins TRBV29-1 and TRBJ2-1; 14 nucleotides agree with TRBD2. Per germline, CDR1 SQVTM and CDR2 ANQGSEA. The length of the CDR3 is 16 residues. V lost 4 bases and J lost 0; bases outside the gene matches: 2. CDR3 residues: CSVAGTSGSSYNEQFF. CDR3 in DNA: TGCAGCGTTGCCGGGACTAGCGGGAGCTCCTACAATGAGCAGTTCTTC.

The chain joins TRBV19 to TRBJ2-1; D gene unclear. The germline V gene encodes CDR1 LNHDA and CDR2 SQIVND (reference sequence). Trimming pared 2 bases from V and 7 bases from J, leaving 9 bases between. The CDR3 loop spans 13 amino acids. The CDR3 region is CASSITTANEQFF. DNA of the CDR3: TGTGCCAGTAGTATAACGACCGCTAATGAGCAGTTCTTC.